One sample yielded the 27 T cell receptor beta chains listed below, sequenced in a study of blood T cell repertoires in COVID-19. Produced via immunoSEQ multiplex PCR; TCRdb's table is partial and in-frame only. The sample lists over 45,000 clones; 73% were seen once. The specimen sequenced was peripheral blood. The source of these receptors is a woman aged 45-65 years with active or convalescent COVID-19.

This clone is termed medium-sized. The chain couples TRBV7-9 to TRBJ2-7; TRBD1 matches at 9 bases. CDR3 size: 14 residues. CDR1 and CDR2 (germline): SEHNR, FQNEAQ (reference sequence). V shed 5 bases, J shed 5 bases, and the junction held 7 bases outside the gene matches. The CDR3 bases are TGTGCCAGCAGCCCGGACAGGGGACCTCACGAGCAGTACTTC. Translating it yields CASSPDRGPHEQYF.

This sequence joins TRBV13 and TRBJ1-2; possible D gene TRBD1, 6 bases. Per the germline V gene, CDR1 is PRHDT and CDR2 is FYEKMQ (reference sequence). CDR3 size: 16 residues. V was trimmed by 4 bases and J by 5 bases, leaving 20 bases between them. The chain's CDR3 is CASSSFLQGSEYGYTF. The CDR3 bases are TGTGCCAGCAGCTCGTTCTTACAGGGATCAGAATATGGCTACACCTTC. Filled out from reference TRBV13 and TRBJ1-2, the complete variable domain reads AAGVIQSPRHLIKEKRETATLKCYPIPRHDTVYWYQQGPGQDPQFLISFYEKMQSDKGSIPDRFSAQQFSDYHSELNMSSLELGDSALYFCASSSFLQGSEYGYTFGSGTRLTVV.

The chain joins TRBV27 to TRBJ1-2, with 7 bases that match TRBD1. Germline-derived CDR1 and CDR2 are MNHEY and SMNVEV (reference sequence). The CDR3 consists of 15 residues. Trimming took 2 bases from V and 2 from J; bases not matched to a gene: 5. In DNA, the CDR3 is TGTGCCAGCAGTTTACTTCCAGGGGGAAACTATGGCTACACCTTC. Its translation is CASSLLPGGNYGYTF.

The J gene is TRBJ2-3, the V gene TRBV4-1; 9 nucleotides align to TRBD2. This CDR3 has 16 residues. CDR1 is MGHRA and CDR2 is YSYEKL in the germline V gene. V lost 3 bases and J lost 4; bases outside the gene matches: 8. The DNA for the CDR3 is TGCGCCAGCAGCCAGCCTAGCGGGGTAATGGCAGATACGCAGTATTTT. It translates to CASSQPSGVMADTQYF.

This clone is a singleton in its sample. The chain recombines TRBV23-1 with TRBJ1-2, with D possibly being TRBD1 (6 bases). TRBV23-1 is identified as an open reading frame with a role that is uncertain. Between the trimmed V and J ends, which lost 0 bases and 4 bases, there was a span of 12 bases. The CDR3 consists of 15 residues. CDR3 sequence reads: CASSQSRQDFYGYTF. CDR3 in DNA: TGCGCCAGCAGTCAATCCCGACAGGACTTCTATGGCTACACCTTC.

V is TRBV27 and J is TRBJ2-7, with D unresolved. V lost 4 bases and J lost 1, with 5 bases in between. CDR1 MNHEY and CDR2 SMNVEV come from the germline V gene (reference sequence). The CDR3 loop spans 12 amino acids. The CDR3 here is CASSSPSYEQYF. In DNA, the CDR3 is TGTGCCAGCAGTTCCCCGTCCTACGAGCAGTACTTC.

The rearrangement joins TRBV7-9 to TRBJ1-2; maybe TRBD1 (5 bases). Trimming took 0 bases from V and 7 from J, leaving 12 bases between them. Germline loops: CDR1 SEHNR, CDR2 FQNEAQ (reference sequence). This CDR3 comprises 14 residues. The CDR3 here is CASSLAGLRGGYTF. The CDR3, as DNA: TGTGCCAGCAGCTTAGCGGGACTGAGGGGTGGCTACACCTTC.

This clone has only a few counts. This chain connects TRBV7-2 to TRBJ2-3, with 9 bases that match TRBD1. V was clipped by 4 bases and J by 3 bases; unmatched bases: 5. The CDR3 contains 15 residues. Per germline, CDR1 SGHTA and CDR2 FQGNSA. The CDR3 DNA sequence: TGTGCCAGCAGCTCACGACAGGGGGGGACAGATACGCAGTATTTT. Amino acids: CASSSRQGGTDTQYF.

This chain connects TRBV20-1 to TRBJ1-1; D not certain. V dropped 3 bases and J dropped 6 bases, with 8 bases sitting between them. There are 11 residues in the CDR3. CDR1 is DFQATT and CDR2 is SNEGSKA in the germline V gene (reference sequence). The CDR3, as DNA: TGCAGTGCTAGCCTTAGCGCTGAAGCTTTCTTT. Encoded protein: CSASLSAEAFF.

V usage is TRBV6-5 and J usage is TRBJ1-5, with a possible D match to TRBD1 (5 bases). The CDR3 is made up of 14 amino acids. V lost 4 bases, J lost 0 bases, and 7 bases lay in between. CDR1 is MNHEY and CDR2 is SVGAGI in the germline V gene. The CDR3 nucleotides are TGTGCCAGCAGTTTACAGGATAGCAATCAGCCCCAGCATTTT. It yields the protein CASSLQDSNQPQHF.

J is TRBJ1-2 and V is TRBV5-4, with D possibly TRBD1 on 6 matching bases. The CDR3 contains 15 residues. From germline, CDR1 is SGHNT and CDR2 YYREEE (reference sequence). Trimming removed 0 bases at V and 8 bases at J, with 17 bases between. The CDR3 sequence is CASSLVGQGFGGYTF. The CDR3 region has the DNA TGTGCCAGCAGCTTGGTCGGGCAGGGGTTCGGGGGCTACACCTTC.

This clone was picked up one time. The rearrangement uses TRBV2 and TRBJ2-6; 9 nucleotides line up with TRBD1. Germline trimming cut 5 bases from V and 0 bases from J; bases unmatched to any gene: 8. Germline V CDR1 and CDR2: SNHLY, FYNNEI. This CDR3 has 18 amino acids. CDR3 loop: CASSSYRGPVSGANVLTF. CDR3 nucleotide sequence: TGTGCCAGCAGTTCCTACAGGGGGCCCGTCTCTGGGGCCAACGTCCTGACTTTC.

This clone was detected only a few times. The chain has TRBV24-1 and TRBJ2-1, with 15 positions matching TRBD2. Per the germline V gene, CDR1 is KGHDR and CDR2 is SFDVKD. The CDR3 sequence is 14 residues long. After removal of 3 bases from V and 15 bases from J, the junction contained 5 bases not matched to a gene. In DNA, the CDR3 is TGTGCCACCAGTGATCCGGGGACTAGCGGGAGGATGTTCTTC. Translated, it gives CATSDPGTSGRMFF.

The chain has TRBV10-3 and TRBJ2-6; the match to TRBD1 covers 7 bases. With 6 bases clipped from V and 0 bases from J, the junction kept 20 bases outside the gene matches. The germline V gene encodes CDR1 ENHRY and CDR2 SYGVKD. This CDR3 region has 21 residues. CDR3 nucleotides: TGTGCCATCAGCCGACCAACCGGGACAGCTAGCTTTCCCTCTGGGGCCAACGTCCTGACTTTC. It yields the protein CAISRPTGTASFPSGANVLTF.

The chain joins TRBV3-1 (or the pseudogene TRBV3-2) to TRBJ2-2; no clear D gene. The V gene lost 1 base and the J gene lost 3 bases, with 6 bases spanning the gap. CDR3 size: 14 residues. Germline CDR1 is LGHDT and CDR2 is YNNKEL (reference sequence). As DNA, the CDR3 is TGTGCCAGCAGCCAAGGGGCCCACACCGGGGAGCTGTTTTTT. Its translation: CASSQGAHTGELFF.

This chain joins TRBV7-8 and TRBJ2-1; maybe TRBD1 (5 bases). Trimming removed 5 bases from V and 4 bases from J, with 9 bases in between. This CDR3 spans 13 amino acids. The germline V gene encodes CDR1 SGHVS and CDR2 FQNEAQ. In DNA form, the CDR3 reads TGTGCCAGCAGCCAACACAGGTACAATGAGCAGTTCTTC. It codes for CASSQHRYNEQFF.

The chain is built from TRBV4-1 and TRBJ2-3, with unresolved D. This CDR3 contains 17 residues. V lost 2 bases to trimming and J lost 2 bases, with 17 bases between them. Germline CDR1 MGHRA, CDR2 YSYEKL. The CDR3 spells CASSQSPTGGDTDTQYF. The CDR3 nucleotides are TGCGCCAGCAGCCAATCCCCCACGGGTGGAGACACAGATACGCAGTATTTT.

This CDR3 reads CASSLGTGEWYETQYF. Written as DNA, the CDR3 is TGTGCCAGCAGCTTGGGGACAGGGGAGTGGTACGAGACCCAGTACTTC. The J gene is TRBJ2-5, the V gene TRBV5-7, with 9 positions matching TRBD1. TRBV5-7 is given ORF status, its function remaining uncertain. This CDR3 contains 16 residues. The trim removed 0 bases at V and 5 bases at J, leaving 8 bases unmatched.

V and J are TRBV5-8 and TRBJ1-1; unclear D gene. V was pared by 0 bases and J by 0 bases, with 12 bases between. This CDR3 contains 16 residues. Germline values: CDR1 SGHTS, CDR2 YDEGEE. The chain's CDR3 is CASSLAETLMNTEAFF. CDR3 nucleotides: TGTGCCAGCAGCTTGGCAGAAACCCTCATGAACACTGAAGCTTTCTTT.

This chain connects TRBV7-9 to TRBJ1-1; TRBD1 might be the D (5 bases). This CDR3 contains 14 residues. Germline V gene sequence: CDR1 SEHNR, CDR2 FQNEAQ (reference sequence). V lost 1 base, J lost 1 base, and 7 bases lay in between. As DNA, the CDR3 is TGTGCCAGCAGCTTAGTGGGGCCGAACACTGAAGCTTTCTTT. Translating it yields CASSLVGPNTEAFF.

The genes are TRBV30 and TRBJ2-2, with 12 bases matching TRBD2. Germline V lookup: CDR1 GTSNPN, CDR2 SVGIG (reference sequence). CDR3 length equals 15 residues. The J segment lost 5 bases and the V segment lost 1 base, leaving 2 bases of the junction unmatched. The CDR3 protein is CAWSAGTSGTGELFF. The DNA of the CDR3 is TGTGCCTGGAGTGCCGGGACTAGCGGGACCGGGGAGCTGTTTTTT.

The gene calls are TRBV6-6 and TRBJ1-2, with TRBD1 identical over 7 bases. The trim removed 2 bases at V and 6 bases at J, leaving 6 bases unmatched. CDR1 MNHNY and CDR2 SVGAGI come from the germline V gene (reference sequence). The CDR3 spans 14 residues. For the CDR3, the DNA is TGTGCCAGCAGTTACCACGGACAGGCAAATGGCTACACCTTC. It encodes CASSYHGQANGYTF.

This clone occurred a few times. The chain carries TRBV12-3 or TRBV12-4 and TRBJ1-1, with D perhaps TRBD1 (5 bases). V was cut by 2 bases and J by 3 bases, with 7 bases left in between. The CDR3 sequence is 13 residues long. The CDR3 bases are TGTGCCAGCAGTTTATCGGGGGACACTGAAGCTTTCTTT. This sequence encodes CASSLSGDTEAFF.

V and J are TRBV9 and TRBJ1-1; tentatively, D is TRBD1 (6 bases). The CDR3 is made up of 14 amino acids. Trimming removed 5 bases from V and 1 base from J, with 12 bases in between. Per germline, CDR1 SGDLS and CDR2 YYNGEE. As DNA, the CDR3 is TGTGCCAGCAGTGCTGAGACAGGGAACACTGAAGCTTTCTTT. Amino acid sequence: CASSAETGNTEAFF.

CDR3 sequence (DNA): TGTGCCGCCCCCATGTGGGGGGAGTCTGGCAATGAGCAGTTCTTC. It is translated as CAAPMWGESGNEQFF. The chain uses TRBV7-9 and TRBJ2-1, with D possibly matching TRBD2 (6 bases). Trimming removed 11 bases at V and 6 bases at J, with 23 bases between. The length of the CDR3 is 15 residues. Germline CDR1 and CDR2: SEHNR and FQNEAQ (reference sequence).

J is TRBJ1-6 and V is TRBV5-1; 8 bases line up with TRBD1. The CDR3 has 14 residues. With 4 bases clipped from V and 5 bases from J, the junction kept 2 bases outside the gene matches. The germline gives CDR1 SGHRS, CDR2 YFSETQ. The CDR3 is CASSKGQDNSPLHF. The CDR3 DNA sequence: TGCGCCAGCAGCAAGGGACAGGATAATTCACCCCTCCACTTT.

The table lists this clone with a few counts. At the DNA level, this CDR3 is encoded by other sequences in the same sample as well. CDR3 sequence reads: CASSIAGTANTGELFF. The CDR3 bases are TGTGCCAGTAGTATCGCCGGGACAGCGAACACCGGGGAGCTGTTTTTT. The rearrangement uses TRBV19 and TRBJ2-2; 7 nucleotides match TRBD1. Germline V CDR1 and CDR2: LNHDA, SQIVND (reference sequence). This CDR3 comprises 16 residues. Losses at the gene ends were 3 bases for V and 0 bases for J; bases not matched to a gene: 4.